Many counts were recorded for the clone carrying this T cell receptor beta chain. Its specificity is not known. TCRdb re-called the multiplex PCR reads through MiXCR, storing one row per CDR3 protein. This table has 200,000 or so distinct CDR3 sequences, around 29% appearing once. This sample stems from a study of breast tumors, draining lymph nodes, adjacent tissues. Breast cancer patients provided tissue from their axillary draining lymph nodes. Study-level findings and limits: Luminal-like breast cancer showed significantly greater tumor-nontumor repertoire similarity than basal-like breast cancer did. The data were judged consistent with most tumor T cells coming from lymph node and expanding in tumor. Tumor T cell lymph node origin was a supported hypothesis, not proven.

This CDR3 has 18 residues. In germline, CDR1 is SGHDT, CDR2 YYEEEE. Trimming took 0 bases from V and 0 from J, leaving 13 bases between them. The rearrangement uses TRBV5-6 and TRBJ2-6, with D possibly TRBD2 on 5 matching bases. The receptor was isolated from a female donor with breast cancer. Some clones in this sample may be carry-over from other donors' samples. The sample was axillary lymph node tissue. The CDR3: CASSLVGVRSSGANVLTF. The CDR3 nucleotides are TGTGCCAGCAGCTTGGTCGGGGTGCGAAGCTCTGGGGCCAACGTCCTGACTTTC.